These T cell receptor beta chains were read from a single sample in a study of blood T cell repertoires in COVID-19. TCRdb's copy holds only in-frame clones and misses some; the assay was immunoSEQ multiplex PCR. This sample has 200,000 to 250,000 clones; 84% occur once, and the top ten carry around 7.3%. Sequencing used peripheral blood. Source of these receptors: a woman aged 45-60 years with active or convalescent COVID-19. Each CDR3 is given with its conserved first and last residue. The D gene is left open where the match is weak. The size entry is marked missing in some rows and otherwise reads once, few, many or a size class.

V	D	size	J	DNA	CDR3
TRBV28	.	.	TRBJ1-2	TGTGCCAGCACCCCACAGGGCCGCGACTATGGCTACACCTTC	CASTPQGRDYGYTF
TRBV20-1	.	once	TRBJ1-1	TGCAGTGCTAGAACTTCCACTGAAGCTTTCTTT	CSARTSTEAFF
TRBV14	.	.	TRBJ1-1	TGTGCCAGCAGCCAATTTACCGGGACAGAAGCTTTCTTT	CASSQFTGTEAFF
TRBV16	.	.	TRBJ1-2	TGTGCCAGCAGCCGGCCGGGACTGCAGTCCTATGGCTACACCTTC	CASSRPGLQSYGYTF
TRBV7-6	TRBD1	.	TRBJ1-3	TGTGCCAGCAGCTTACCCGGGACAGGGGCGAACACCATATATTTT	CASSLPGTGANTIYF
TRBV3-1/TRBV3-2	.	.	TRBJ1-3	TGTGCCAGCAGCCAGGGGCGGGGGGACACCATATATTTT	CASSQGRGDTIYF
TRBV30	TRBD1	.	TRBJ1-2	TGTGCCTGGAGTACAGGGGGGAGATACTATGGCTACACCTTC	CAWSTGGRYYGYTF
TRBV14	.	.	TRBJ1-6	TGTGCCAGCAGCCAAGGGCCACCCCTCCACTTT	CASSQGPPLHF
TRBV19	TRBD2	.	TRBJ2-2	TGTGCCAGTAGTATAGACGGGAGGGCGAACGGGGAGCTGTTTTTT	CASSIDGRANGELFF
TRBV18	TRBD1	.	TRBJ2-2	TGTGCCAGCTCAGCCCGGACAGGGCAGGGGACCGGGGAGCTGTTTTTT	CASSARTGQGTGELFF
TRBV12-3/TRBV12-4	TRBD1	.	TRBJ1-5	TGTGCCAGCACGGGACAGGGAACTCAGCCCCAGCATTTT	CASTGQGTQPQHF
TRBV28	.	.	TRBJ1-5	TGTGCCAGCAGTTACGACAGTGACAATCAGCCCCAGCATTTT	CASSYDSDNQPQHF
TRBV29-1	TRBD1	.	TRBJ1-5	TGCAGCGTACAGGGACAGGGGGCAGGGCAGCCCCAGCATTTT	CSVQGQGAGQPQHF